This entry concerns a single T cell receptor beta chain. The clone's antigen remains unknown. Base qualities are missing; no much larger clone stands one base away. The sequencer listed for this sample is Illumina NovaSeq 6000. Using 5'RACE with constant-segment primers, TCRalpha and TCRbeta cDNA libraries were constructed, with sample barcodes and unique molecular identifiers added in the process. RNA was extracted from every sample with Trizol reagent. The libraries were amplified in two PCR steps, and the second step added a second sample barcode and Illumina TruSeq adapters. The libraries were sequenced on an Illumina NovaSeq using 2 x 150 bp paired-end reads. As for how the authors treated the data: Demultiplexing of reads and collapsing into UMI-guided consensus sequences were performed with migec v1.2.7. Using mixcr v2.1.11, UMI consensuses were aligned to TRA and TRB V and J templates and then assembled into clonotypes. A clonotype was counted as expanded or contracted only if both edgeR and NoisET called the change significant, with noise models trained on biological replicates. For edgeR calls, the thresholds were a false discovery rate-adjusted p below 0.01 and a log2 fold-change of 1. As an exploratory analysis of dynamics, max-normalized trajectories of the 1000 most abundant clonotypes were examined by PCA with hierarchical clustering. Each responding clone was given a CD4 or CD8 phenotype based on the CD4+ and CD8+ repertoires, which had been sequenced separately. The public reads were quality trimmed at Q25 with fastp and then assembled into clones with MiXCR by TCRdb, keeping productive beta chains. Under each unique CDR3 protein, matching rows form one entry showing the most common genes and DNA. TCRdb, not the authors, supplied the V and J calls. The table for this sample lists some 340,000 distinct CDR3 sequences; roughly 13% of them were counted only once. About 22% of the sample is taken by the ten largest.

The sample is drawn from a study of T-cell memory formation after mild COVID-19 (dated by TCRdb to about 2021). Background on the whole study: TCR sequence clusters from the two donors were largely donor specific. The cohort comprised two young, previously healthy adult volunteers, one female and one male. Longitudinal TCRalpha and TCRbeta repertoire sequencing tracked T-cell clones expanding and contracting after mild COVID-19 in two donors. General conclusions and limits of the study: Clones contracting from day 15 to 85 had balanced CD4/CD8 phenotypes, while a second wave expanding from day 15 to 37 was biased towards CD4+. The detection of some responding clones in pre-infection memory suggests that pre-existing cross-reactive memory T cells joined the SARS-CoV-2 response. The study covered only a couple of mild cases, and larger cohorts including severe cases with pre-infection samples were considered necessary. SARS-CoV-2 specificity of the second-wave clones peaking on day 37 was not confirmed. Contracting CD4+ clones were located mainly in the CM and EM memory subsets, whereas CD8+ clones were found to be enriched in EMRA.

Based on the germline V gene (reference sequence), the CDR1 and CDR2 sequences are MNHEY and SMNVEV. The CDR3 starts with the cysteine, ends with the phenylalanine, and has 19 residues. Only CDR3 DNA is held: 57 bases, read in frame from base 1. After removal of 8 bases from V and 3 bases from J, the junction retains 21 bases not matched to a gene. PBMCs were isolated by Ficoll-Paque density gradient centrifugation. The chain joins TRBV27 to TRBJ1-2; TRBD1 matches 10 bases in the middle. This TCR came from a man younger than 35 who had mild COVID-19 (a few samples of this study predate the infection). The sample titles of this study are shuffled in the database, so cell type and time point are left out; the donor was told from shared clones. Material: PBMCs or a T cell subset sorted from them (not recorded which). The CDR3: CASLGRAPMTGGVDYGYTF. The sequence in DNA is TGTGCCAGCCTCGGGAGGGCGCCGATGACAGGGGGCGTCGACTATGGCTACACCTTC.